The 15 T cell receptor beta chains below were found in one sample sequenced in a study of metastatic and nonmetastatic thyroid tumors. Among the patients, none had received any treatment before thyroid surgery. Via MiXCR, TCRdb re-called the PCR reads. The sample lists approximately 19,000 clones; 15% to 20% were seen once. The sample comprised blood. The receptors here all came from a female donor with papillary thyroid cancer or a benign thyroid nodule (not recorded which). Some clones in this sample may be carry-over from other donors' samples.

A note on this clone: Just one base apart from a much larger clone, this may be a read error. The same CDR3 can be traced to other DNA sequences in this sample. CDR3 bases: TGTGCTAGCAGCTTGCGGGCAGGGCCGCGCTACACCTTC. Amino acid sequence: CASSLRAGPRYTF. The J gene is TRBJ1-2, the V gene TRBV5-6, with D tentatively TRBD1 (5 bases). The CDR3 is 13 amino acids. CDR1 SGHDT and CDR2 YYEEEE come from the germline V gene.

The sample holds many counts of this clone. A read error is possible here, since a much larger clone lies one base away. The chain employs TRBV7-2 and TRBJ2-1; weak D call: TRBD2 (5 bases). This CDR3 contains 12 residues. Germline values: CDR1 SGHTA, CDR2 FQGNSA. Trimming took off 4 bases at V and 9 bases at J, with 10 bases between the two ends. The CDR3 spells CASSSSRGEQFF. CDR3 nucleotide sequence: TGTGCCAGCAGCTCTAGTCGGGGTGAGCAGTTCTTC.

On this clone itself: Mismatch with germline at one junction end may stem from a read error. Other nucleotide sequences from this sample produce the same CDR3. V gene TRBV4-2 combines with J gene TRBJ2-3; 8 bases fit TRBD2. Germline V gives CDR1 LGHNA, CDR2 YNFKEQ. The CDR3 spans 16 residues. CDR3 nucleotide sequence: TGTGCCAGCAGCCAAGCTCGGGCGGGGGGTTTGGATACACAGTATTTT. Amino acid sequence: CASSQARAGGLDTQYF.

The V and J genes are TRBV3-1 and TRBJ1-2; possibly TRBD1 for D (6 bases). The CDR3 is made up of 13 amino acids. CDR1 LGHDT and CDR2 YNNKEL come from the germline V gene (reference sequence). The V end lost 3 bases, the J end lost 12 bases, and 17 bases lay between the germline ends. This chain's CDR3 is CASSQLSGVDHTF. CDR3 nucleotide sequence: TGTGCCAGCAGCCAGTTATCAGGGGTCGACCACACCTTC. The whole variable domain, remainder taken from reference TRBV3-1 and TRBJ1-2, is DTAVSQTPKYLVTQMGNDKSIKCEQNLGHDTMYWYKQDSKKFLKIMFSYNNKELIINETVPNRFSPKSPDKAHLNLHINSLELGDSAVYFCASSQLSGVDHTFGSGTRLTVV.

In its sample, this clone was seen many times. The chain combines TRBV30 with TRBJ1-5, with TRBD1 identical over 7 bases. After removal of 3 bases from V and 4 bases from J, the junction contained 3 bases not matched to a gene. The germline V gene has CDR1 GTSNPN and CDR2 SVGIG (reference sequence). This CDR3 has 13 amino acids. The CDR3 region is CAWSVQGNQPQHF. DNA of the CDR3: TGTGCCTGGAGCGTACAGGGGAATCAGCCCCAGCATTTT.

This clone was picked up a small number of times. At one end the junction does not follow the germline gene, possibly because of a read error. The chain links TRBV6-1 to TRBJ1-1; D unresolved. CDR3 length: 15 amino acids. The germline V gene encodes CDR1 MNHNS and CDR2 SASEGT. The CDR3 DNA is TGTGCCAGCAGTGCAAAGACAACGGAGAGGACTGAAGCTTTCTTC. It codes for CASSAKTTERTEAFF.

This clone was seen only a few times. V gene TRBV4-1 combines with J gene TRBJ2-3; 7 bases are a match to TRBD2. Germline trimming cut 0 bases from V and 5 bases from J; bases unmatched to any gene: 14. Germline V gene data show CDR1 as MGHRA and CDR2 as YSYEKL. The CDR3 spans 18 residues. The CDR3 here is CASSQDPPRGREGDTQYF. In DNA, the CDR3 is TGCGCCAGCAGCCAAGATCCCCCGCGGGGGAGAGAAGGAGATACGCAGTATTTT.

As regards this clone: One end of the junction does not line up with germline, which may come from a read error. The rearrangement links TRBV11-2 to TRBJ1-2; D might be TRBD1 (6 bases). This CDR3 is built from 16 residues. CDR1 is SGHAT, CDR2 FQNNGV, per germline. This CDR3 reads CANSLEVRTDLYGYTF. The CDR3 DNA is TGTGCCAACAGCTTAGAGGTACGGACAGACCTCTATGGCTACACCTTC.

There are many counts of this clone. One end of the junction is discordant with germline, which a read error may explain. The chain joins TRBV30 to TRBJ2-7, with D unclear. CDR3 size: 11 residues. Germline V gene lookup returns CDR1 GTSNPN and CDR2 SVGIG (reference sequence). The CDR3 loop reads CAWSHSHEQYF. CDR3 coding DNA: TGTGCCTGGAGTCACTCCCACGAGCAGTACTTC.

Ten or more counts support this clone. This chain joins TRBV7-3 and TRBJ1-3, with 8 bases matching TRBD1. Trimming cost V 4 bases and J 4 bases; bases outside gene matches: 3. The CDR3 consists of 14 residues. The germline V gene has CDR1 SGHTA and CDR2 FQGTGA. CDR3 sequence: CASSSAGGGNTIYF. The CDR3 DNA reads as TGTGCCAGCAGCTCTGCAGGGGGCGGAAACACCATATATTTT.

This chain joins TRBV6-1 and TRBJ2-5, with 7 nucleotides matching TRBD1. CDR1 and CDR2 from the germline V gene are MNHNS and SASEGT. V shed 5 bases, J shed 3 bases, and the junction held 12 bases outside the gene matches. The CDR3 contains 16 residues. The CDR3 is CASSFQVGDREETQYF. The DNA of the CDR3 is TGTGCCAGCAGTTTCCAGGTTGGGGACAGAGAAGAGACCCAGTACTTC.

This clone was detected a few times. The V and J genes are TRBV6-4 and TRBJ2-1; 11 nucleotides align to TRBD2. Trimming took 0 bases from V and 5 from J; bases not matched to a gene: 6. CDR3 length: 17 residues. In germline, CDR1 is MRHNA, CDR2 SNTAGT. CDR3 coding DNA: TGTGCCAGCAGTGACTCGAGTACTAGCGGGAGACACAATGAGCAGTTCTTC. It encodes CASSDSSTSGRHNEQFF.

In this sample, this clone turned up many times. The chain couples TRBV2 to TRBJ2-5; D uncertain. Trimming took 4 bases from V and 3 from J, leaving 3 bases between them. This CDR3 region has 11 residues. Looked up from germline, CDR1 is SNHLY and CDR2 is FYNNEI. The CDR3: CASSGEETQYF. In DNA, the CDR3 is TGTGCCAGCAGTGGGGAAGAGACCCAGTACTTC. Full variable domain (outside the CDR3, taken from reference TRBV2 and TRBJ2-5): EPEVTQTPSHQVTQMGQEVILRCVPISNHLYFYWYRQILGQKVEFLVSFYNNEISEKSEIFDDQFSVERPDGSNFTLKIRSTKLEDSAMYFCASSGEETQYFGPGTRLLVL.

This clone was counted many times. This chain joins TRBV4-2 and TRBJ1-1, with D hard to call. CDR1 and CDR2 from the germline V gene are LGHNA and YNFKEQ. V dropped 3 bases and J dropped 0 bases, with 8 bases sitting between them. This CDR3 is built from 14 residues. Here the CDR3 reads CASSQVQMNTEAFF. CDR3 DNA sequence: TGTGCCAGCAGCCAGGTACAGATGAACACTGAAGCTTTCTTT.

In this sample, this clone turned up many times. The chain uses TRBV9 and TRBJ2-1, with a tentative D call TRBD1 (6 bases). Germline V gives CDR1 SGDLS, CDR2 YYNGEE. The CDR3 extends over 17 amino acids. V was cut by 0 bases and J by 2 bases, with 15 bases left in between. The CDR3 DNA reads TGTGCCAGCAGCGTAGAGGGGGAACAGGGAACCTACAATGAGCAGTTCTTC. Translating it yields CASSVEGEQGTYNEQFF.